Here is one T cell receptor beta chain with its context. Antigen unknown. The entry originates in a study of cytomegalovirus exposure and HLA in healthy donors. Study-level points and caveats: The classifier was said to identify cytomegalovirus status with high specificity and sensitivity.

CDR1 is MNHEY and CDR2 is SMNVEV in the germline V gene (reference sequence). The CDR3 has 13 amino acids. Trimming at V came to 5 bases and at J to 4 bases, leaving 4 bases not matched to a gene. Measured with immunoSEQ multiplex PCR; TCRdb has only the in-frame clones, and not every one. The data contain about 220,000 clones, about 93% of them singletons. The chain recombines TRBV27 with TRBJ2-7; 8 bases agree with TRBD2. This TCR was recovered from a woman under 30 in good health and CMV-seronegative. The source material was PBMCs. The CDR3 protein is CASSPSGSYEQYF. DNA of the CDR3: TGTGCCAGCAGTCCAAGCGGGAGTTACGAGCAGTACTTC.